Below, 22 T cell receptor beta chains from the same sample are listed, as sequenced in a study of blood T cell repertoires in COVID-19. The method was immunoSEQ multiplex PCR; TCRdb's version includes in-frame clones alone and lacks a portion of them. This table holds tens of thousands of clones, 90% found once. Material for sequencing was peripheral blood. The receptors originated from an older woman with active COVID-19.

The CDR3 nucleotides are TGCGCCAGCAGCCTGGGACAGGGCTACGAGCAGTACTTC. Encoded protein: CASSLGQGYEQYF. V usage is TRBV4-1 and J usage is TRBJ2-7, with 9 bases aligning to TRBD1. CDR3 size: 13 residues. The germline gives CDR1 MGHRA, CDR2 YSYEKL. The trim removed 4 bases at V and 3 bases at J, leaving 1 base unmatched.

The CDR3 protein is CASSETSVTDTQYF. Here the CDR3 DNA reads TGTGCCAGCAGTGAAACTAGCGTCACAGATACGCAGTATTTT. The rearrangement joins TRBV2 to TRBJ2-3; 7 bases match TRBD2. The CDR3 contains 14 residues. Trimming cost V 2 bases and J 2 bases; bases outside gene matches: 1. Germline V CDR1 and CDR2: SNHLY, FYNNEI.

The J gene is TRBJ2-1, the V gene TRBV5-4; TRBD2 matches 8 bases. Per germline, CDR1 SGHNT and CDR2 YYREEE (reference sequence). V shed 1 base, J shed 2 bases, and the junction held 2 bases outside the gene matches. The CDR3 is made up of 15 amino acids. CDR3 nucleotides: TGTGCCAGCAGCTTGTTACTAGCGGCCTACAATGAGCAGTTCTTC. This codes for CASSLLLAAYNEQFF. Variable domain in full (rest from reference TRBV5-4 and TRBJ2-1): ETGVTQSPTHLIKTRGQQVTLRCSSQSGHNTVSWYQQALGQGPQFIFQYYREEENGRGNFPPRFSGLQFPNYSSELNVNALELDDSALYLCASSLLLAAYNEQFFGPGTRLTVL.

The chain has TRBV3-1 (or the pseudogene TRBV3-2) and TRBJ1-5; D remains ambiguous. This CDR3 contains 13 residues. Germline-derived CDR1 and CDR2 are LGHDT and YNNKEL (reference sequence). The germline V and J ends were trimmed by 3 bases and 4 bases, with 7 bases remaining between them. As DNA, the CDR3 is TGTGCCAGCAGCCAGGGCAGGAATCAGCCCCAGCATTTT. Its translation: CASSQGRNQPQHF.

V usage is TRBV9 and J usage is TRBJ1-2; tentative D call: TRBD1 (5 bases). CDR1 is SGDLS and CDR2 is YYNGEE in the germline V gene. The germline V and J ends were trimmed by 0 bases and 7 bases, with 16 bases remaining between them. There are 15 residues in the CDR3. Here the CDR3 DNA reads TGTGCCAGCAGCGTAGAAGCAGGGTCCTTCGGTGGCTACACCTTC. Residues: CASSVEAGSFGGYTF.

The chain uses TRBV7-8 and TRBJ1-1; D possibly corresponds to TRBD1 (5 bases). Germline V gene sequence: CDR1 SGHVS, CDR2 FQNEAQ. Trimming took off 4 bases at V and 4 bases at J, with 13 bases between the two ends. The CDR3 length is 14 residues. The CDR3 bases are TGTGCCAGCAGCTCCAGGGTGGAGAGCACTGAAGCTTTCTTT. This encodes CASSSRVESTEAFF.

The genes are TRBV7-8 and TRBJ2-1, with D perhaps TRBD1 (5 bases). This CDR3 spans 13 amino acids. The germline V and J ends were trimmed by 5 bases and 10 bases, with 15 bases remaining between them. Germline CDR1 and CDR2: SGHVS and FQNEAQ. CDR3 coding DNA: TGTGCCAGCAGCCCCAAAGGACATTTGGAGCAGTTCTTC. Translation gives CASSPKGHLEQFF. Based on the CDR3 plus reference TRBV7-8 and TRBJ2-1, the full variable domain is GAGVSQSPRYKVAKRGQDVALRCDPISGHVSLFWYQQALGQGPEFLTYFQNEAQLDKSGLPSDRFFAERPEGSVSTLKIQRTQQEDSAVYLCASSPKGHLEQFFGPGTRLTVL.

This chain joins TRBV15 and TRBJ2-7; 11 bases map to TRBD1. The CDR3 consists of 16 residues. Germline assignment: CDR1 LNHNV and CDR2 YYDKDF (reference sequence). The J segment lost 4 bases and the V segment lost 0 bases, leaving 5 bases of the junction unmatched. CDR3 DNA: TGTGCCACCAGCAGAGATGTGGGACAGGGGGTGTACGAGCAGTACTTC. It specifies CATSRDVGQGVYEQYF.

J is TRBJ1-1 and V is TRBV6-1, with D possibly matching TRBD1 (6 bases). This CDR3 region has 14 residues. Trimming cost V 2 bases and J 1 base, with 8 bases left between them. Germline assignment: CDR1 MNHNS and CDR2 SASEGT. The CDR3 spells CASSEWDKNTEAFF. The CDR3 nucleotides are TGTGCCAGCAGTGAATGGGACAAGAACACTGAAGCTTTCTTT.

The chain uses TRBV6-6 and TRBJ2-1; tentatively, D is TRBD2 (6 bases). CDR3 length equals 15 residues. Trimming took 5 bases from V and 3 from J, leaving 14 bases between them. Germline CDR1 MNHNY, CDR2 SVGAGI (reference sequence). CDR3 amino acids: CASSPRAGRYNEQFF. CDR3 in DNA: TGTGCCAGCAGTCCACGGGCGGGACGCTACAATGAGCAGTTCTTC.

The count of this clone is one. The DNA for the CDR3 is TGTGCCAGCTCGCCACAGGGGATCCACGAGACCCAGTACTTC. It is translated as CASSPQGIHETQYF. This chain connects TRBV19 to TRBJ2-5; TRBD1 matches at 7 bases. CDR3 length: 14 amino acids. Germline V CDR1 and CDR2: LNHDA, SQIVND (reference sequence). The ends lost 9 bases at V and 5 bases at J; junction bases unmatched: 12.

This chain joins TRBV5-1 and TRBJ2-7; a weak D match, TRBD1 (6 bases). From germline, CDR1 is SGHRS and CDR2 YFSETQ. Trimming pared 4 bases from V and 2 bases from J, leaving 16 bases between. This CDR3 has 15 amino acids. The CDR3 DNA is TGCGCCAGCAGCCCAGATACGGACAGAGCCTACGAGCAGTACTTC. Its protein is CASSPDTDRAYEQYF.

This clone was counted once. This chain links TRBV19 with TRBJ1-5; 12 bases are a match to TRBD1. This CDR3 comprises 17 residues. V was clipped by 3 bases and J by 1 base; unmatched bases: 4. Germline CDR1 is LNHDA and CDR2 is SQIVND (reference sequence). CDR3 DNA: TGTGCCAGTAGTATCGGGACAGGGGGCGCGAGCAATCAGCCCCAGCATTTT. Protein sequence: CASSIGTGGASNQPQHF.

The J gene is TRBJ2-1, the V gene TRBV7-3; 7 bases line up with TRBD1. V trimming: 1 base; J trimming: 0 bases; junction bases outside the gene matches: 24. The CDR3 is made up of 23 amino acids. The V gene's germline CDR1 is SGHTA and CDR2 FQGTGA. CDR3 in DNA: TGTGCCAGCAGCTTAATCGGGTGGGGCGAGGGGGTGAGGGGGCCAAGCTCCTACAATGAGCAGTTCTTC. This gives the protein CASSLIGWGEGVRGPSSYNEQFF.

The J gene is TRBJ2-5, the V gene TRBV19, with D unclear. V was trimmed by 2 bases and J by 1 base, leaving 11 bases between them. This CDR3 contains 15 residues. Germline V CDR1 and CDR2: LNHDA, SQIVND (reference sequence). The CDR3 DNA follows: TGTGCCAGTAGTATATCTTGGCAGATCCAAGAGACCCAGTACTTC. The encoded protein is CASSISWQIQETQYF.

This clone was seen a single time. The chain combines TRBV5-1 with TRBJ2-1; 7 bases line up with TRBD1. This CDR3 region has 14 residues. The V gene end was trimmed by 4 bases and the J gene end by 2 bases; junction bases not matched to a gene: 3. The germline gives CDR1 SGHRS, CDR2 YFSETQ. The CDR3 is CASSPGTAYNEQFF. The CDR3 DNA reads TGCGCCAGCAGCCCAGGGACAGCCTACAATGAGCAGTTCTTC.

The rearrangement links TRBV5-5 to TRBJ2-7; 11 positions match TRBD1. The CDR3 is 16 residues long. Per the germline V gene, CDR1 is SGHKS and CDR2 is YYEKEE (reference sequence). V dropped 4 bases and J dropped 3; count of bases not matched to a gene: 9. Written as DNA, the CDR3 is TGTGCCAGCAGCAGTTACCAAGGGACAGGGGGCTACGAGCAGTACTTC. Protein: CASSSYQGTGGYEQYF. Based on the CDR3 plus reference TRBV5-5 and TRBJ2-7, the full variable domain is DAGVTQSPTHLIKTRGQQVTLRCSPISGHKSVSWYQQVLGQGPQFIFQYYEKEERGRGNFPDRFSARQFPNYSSELNVNALLLGDSALYLCASSSYQGTGGYEQYFGPGTRLTVT.

This chain links TRBV7-3 with TRBJ2-1; 9 bases align to TRBD2. The CDR3 totals 21 residues. The V and J ends lost 1 base and 0 bases, in that order; junction bases with no gene match: 16. Germline V gene data show CDR1 as SGHTA and CDR2 as FQGTGA. CDR3 region: CASSLIGRVAGDPSSYNEQFF. The CDR3 region has the DNA TGTGCCAGCAGCTTAATTGGGAGGGTAGCGGGAGACCCTTCCTCCTACAATGAGCAGTTCTTC.

The chain couples TRBV13 to TRBJ2-1; D might be TRBD1 (5 bases). V was pared by 5 bases and J by 4 bases, with 6 bases between. The CDR3 sequence is 12 residues long. Germline V gives CDR1 PRHDT, CDR2 FYEKMQ (reference sequence). The CDR3 DNA reads as TGTGCCAGCAGCGGGGCTTACAATGAGCAGTTCTTC. This encodes CASSGAYNEQFF.

J is TRBJ2-5 and V is TRBV5-1, with 7 bases matching TRBD2. The CDR3 covers 14 residues. Germline V CDR1 and CDR2: SGHRS, YFSETQ. V was clipped by 0 bases and J by 4 bases; unmatched bases: 3. The CDR3 reads CASSLVAGAETQYF. The CDR3 DNA reads as TGCGCCAGCAGCTTGGTGGCGGGAGCAGAGACCCAGTACTTC.

This clone was detected once. The gene calls are TRBV4-3 and TRBJ2-2, with D maybe TRBD1 (6 bases). The CDR3 has 14 residues. Looked up from germline, CDR1 is LGHNA and CDR2 is YSLEER. V shed 6 bases and J shed 6 bases, with 14 bases lying between them. CDR3 residues: CASRQGQEAGELFF. In nucleotides, the CDR3 is TGCGCCAGCAGGCAGGGGCAGGAAGCCGGGGAGCTGTTTTTT.

V is TRBV9 and J is TRBJ2-1, with TRBD2 matching over 8 bases. V lost 4 bases and J lost 7; bases outside the gene matches: 22. Per the germline V gene, CDR1 is SGDLS and CDR2 is YYNGEE. The CDR3 contains 19 residues. CDR3 protein: CASSPRGPAIAGSPNEQFF. The CDR3 DNA sequence: TGTGCCAGCAGCCCGAGGGGCCCCGCAATAGCGGGATCACCTAATGAGCAGTTCTTC.